The 18 T cell receptor beta chains below were found in one sample sequenced in a study of shared clonotypes between healthy human individuals. Produced via immunoSEQ multiplex PCR; TCRdb's table is partial and in-frame only. The sample includes about 2,500,000 clones, approximately 90% of them seen just once. The specimen sequenced was naive CD4+ T cells sorted from blood. Indicated subset: CD45RA+ positively selected. These receptors came from a man aged 18 to 30 in good health.

The V and J genes are TRBV5-6 and TRBJ2-5; tentatively, D is TRBD2 (6 bases). Germline values: CDR1 SGHDT, CDR2 YYEEEE. This CDR3 has 15 residues. V was trimmed by 0 bases and J by 2 bases, leaving 11 bases between them. The chain's CDR3 is CASSLDGTRQETQYF. The CDR3, as DNA: TGTGCCAGCAGCTTGGACGGGACTCGACAAGAGACCCAGTACTTC.

The chain links TRBV19 to TRBJ2-6, with 8 bases fitting TRBD1. V trimming: 4 bases; J trimming: 2 bases; junction bases outside the gene matches: 7. Germline V gives CDR1 LNHDA, CDR2 SQIVND (reference sequence). The CDR3 length is 17 residues. CDR3 in amino acids: CASSTTGGRTGANVLTF. CDR3 nucleotides: TGTGCCAGTAGTACCACAGGGGGGCGGACTGGGGCCAACGTCCTGACTTTC.

The genes are TRBV5-1 and TRBJ2-5; D gene uncertain. Trimming stripped 4 bases from V and 1 base from J, with 8 bases between. The CDR3 has 13 residues. Germline V gene data show CDR1 as SGHRS and CDR2 as YFSETQ. In nucleotides, the CDR3 is TGCGCCAGCAGCAATGGTATCCAAGAGACCCAGTACTTC. This sequence encodes CASSNGIQETQYF.

The chain employs TRBV10-3 and TRBJ2-5, with 10 positions matching TRBD2. The V gene's germline CDR1 is ENHRY and CDR2 SYGVKD. CDR3 length: 15 residues. J lost 2 bases, V lost 6 bases, and 6 bases had no gene match. The CDR3 reads CAISQSGRGQETQYF. The CDR3 DNA sequence: TGTGCCATCAGCCAAAGCGGGAGGGGACAAGAGACCCAGTACTTC.

J is TRBJ1-4 and V is TRBV14, with D hard to call. The CDR3 totals 14 residues. Trimming shortened V by 3 bases and J by 8 bases, and 13 bases separated the two germline ends. Germline assignment: CDR1 SGHDN and CDR2 FVKESK. The CDR3 DNA is TGTGCCAGCAGCCATTTAGCACGAGAGGAAAAACTGTTTTTT. Translation gives CASSHLAREEKLFF.

This clone was found once. The V gene is TRBV27, the J gene TRBJ2-7; D perhaps matches TRBD1 (6 bases). This CDR3 has 16 residues. V was shortened by 3 bases and J by 2 bases, with 17 bases between the two germline ends. Germline-derived CDR1 and CDR2 are MNHEY and SMNVEV (reference sequence). CDR3 bases: TGTGCCAGCAGTTTTTTGGTTGAAGGGGGAGCCTACGAGCAGTACTTC. Encoded protein: CASSFLVEGGAYEQYF.

The V call is TRBV30, the J call TRBJ1-6; D gene uncertain. CDR1 and CDR2 from the germline V gene are GTSNPN and SVGIG (reference sequence). The CDR3 contains 14 residues. V lost 3 bases and J 7 bases, leaving 13 bases between the germline ends. This CDR3 reads CAWRREFGNSPLHF. CDR3 nucleotide sequence: TGTGCCTGGAGGAGGGAGTTCGGGAATTCACCCCTCCACTTT.

V is TRBV28 and J is TRBJ2-5; TRBD1 matches 8 bases. The closer fit of TRBJ2-7 to the DNA end suggests the J call may be wrong. The CDR3 covers 13 residues. Per germline, CDR1 MDHEN and CDR2 SYDVKM. The CDR3 here is CASSLRTGYEQYF. CDR3 DNA: TGTGCCAGCAGCTTAAGGACAGGGTACGAGCAGTACTTC.

The chain is built from TRBV9 and TRBJ2-3, with 12 bases matching TRBD1. The CDR3 consists of 15 residues. Germline values: CDR1 SGDLS, CDR2 YYNGEE. Trimming took 4 bases from V and 5 from J; bases not matched to a gene: 5. CDR3 bases: TGTGCCAGCAGCACAGGGACAGGGGGCAAAGATACGCAGTATTTT. Translated: CASSTGTGGKDTQYF.

The chain uses TRBV6-5 and TRBJ1-1; D gene unclear. The CDR3 covers 13 residues. The V gene lost 5 bases and the J gene lost 3 bases, with 10 bases spanning the gap. Germline CDR1 reads MNHEY; CDR2 reads SVGAGI. Here the CDR3 reads CASSQRDDTEAFF. As DNA, the CDR3 is TGTGCCAGCAGTCAGCGTGACGACACTGAAGCTTTCTTT.

About this clone: Other DNA sequences in this specimen translate into the identical CDR3. The rearrangement uses TRBV5-1 and TRBJ1-5, with D tentatively TRBD1 (6 bases). Germline CDR1 and CDR2: SGHRS and YFSETQ. With 1 base removed from V and 3 bases from J, the gap between germline ends came to 11 bases. The CDR3 is 15 amino acids. As DNA, the CDR3 is TGCGCCAGCAGCTTGACAGGGTTAGACAATCAGCCCCAGCATTTT. Translated, it gives CASSLTGLDNQPQHF.

For this clone: The junction departs from germline at one end; a sequencing error may be responsible. The chain recombines TRBV7-7 with TRBJ2-5, with 9 bases identical to TRBD1. Germline V CDR1 and CDR2: SSHAT, FNYEAQ (reference sequence). The CDR3 consists of 14 residues. CDR3 sequence: CASSSTGGQETQYF. The CDR3 DNA reads TGTGCTAGCAGCTCGACAGGGGGGCAAGAGACCCAGTACTTC.

This clone showed up just once. This chain connects TRBV9 to TRBJ1-1; D ambiguous. The CDR3 is 15 amino acids. The ends were cut back, 0 bases at V and 0 bases at J, with 9 bases in the middle. Germline values: CDR1 SGDLS, CDR2 YYNGEE. CDR3 protein: CASSVVRFLNTEAFF. Here the CDR3 DNA reads TGTGCCAGCAGCGTAGTGAGGTTCCTGAACACTGAAGCTTTCTTT. Based on the CDR3 plus reference TRBV9 and TRBJ1-1, the full variable domain is DSGVTQTPKHLITATGQRVTLRCSPRSGDLSVYWYQQSLDQGLQFLIQYYNGEERAKGNILERFSAQQFPDLHSELNLSSLELGDSALYFCASSVVRFLNTEAFFGQGTRLTVV.

This clone was seen more than once but under ten times. The chain carries TRBV7-9 and TRBJ1-5; no firm D call. Trimming removed 2 bases from V and 6 bases from J, with 11 bases in between. The germline gives CDR1 SEHNR, CDR2 FQNEAQ (reference sequence). This CDR3 has 14 amino acids. The CDR3 spells CASSLPGEVQPQHF. The CDR3 region has the DNA TGTGCCAGCAGCTTACCTGGGGAAGTTCAGCCCCAGCATTTT.

This chain links TRBV4-1 with TRBJ2-2; D possibly uses TRBD1 or TRBD2 (6 bases each). CDR1 MGHRA and CDR2 YSYEKL come from the germline V gene. Trimming removed 8 bases from V and 7 bases from J, with 14 bases in between. CDR3 length: 13 amino acids. CDR3 residues: CASSKGGIGELFF. The CDR3 DNA reads TGCGCCAGCTCAAAGGGGGGAATCGGGGAGCTGTTTTTT.

V is TRBV6-1 and J is TRBJ2-3; D might be TRBD2 (5 bases). CDR1 is MNHNS and CDR2 is SASEGT in the germline V gene. V dropped 2 bases and J dropped 4 bases, with 13 bases sitting between them. This CDR3 contains 15 residues. CDR3 amino acids: CASSEMVATADTQYF. The CDR3 region has the DNA TGTGCCAGCAGTGAAATGGTAGCGACGGCAGATACGCAGTATTTT.

This clone was observed a single time. The chain uses TRBV4-2 and TRBJ2-3; the D gene is possibly TRBD1 (6 bases). With 3 bases removed from V and 4 bases from J, the gap between germline ends came to 14 bases. The CDR3 spans 15 residues. Germline CDR1 reads LGHNA; CDR2 reads YNFKEQ. CDR3 in amino acids: CASSQPGEVSDTQYF. The CDR3 region has the DNA TGTGCCAGCAGCCAGCCAGGGGAAGTATCAGATACGCAGTATTTT.

J is TRBJ2-5 and V is TRBV5-1; 9 bases fit TRBD1. This CDR3 region has 14 residues. CDR1 and CDR2 (germline): SGHRS, YFSETQ. Unmatched junction bases numbered 9, after V lost 7 bases and J lost 5 bases. The CDR3 DNA sequence: TGCGCCAGCGACTCCGGGACAGGGTGGGAGACCCAGTACTTC. Translated, it gives CASDSGTGWETQYF.